The 32 T cell receptor beta chains below come from one sample, sequenced in a study of cytomegalovirus exposure and HLA in healthy donors. The PCR contained 60 Vbeta and 13 Jbeta primers. Libraries were prepared by immunoSEQ multiplex PCR; TCRdb keeps only in-frame clonotypes and omits some of them. The sample has roughly 120,000 clones; approximately 80% are singletons. The sample consisted of PBMCs. Every receptor here comes from a man in his forties in good health and CMV-seronegative.

Only one count was recorded for this clone. At one end, the junction sequence differs from germline, possibly due to a read error. The gene calls are TRBV7-9 and TRBJ2-7; possibly TRBD1 for D (6 bases). In germline, CDR1 is SEHNR, CDR2 FQNEAQ (reference sequence). There are 15 residues in the CDR3. The CDR3 DNA sequence: TGTTCCAGCAGCTGGACACAGGGCACAATCTACGAGCAGTACTTC. As protein: CSSSWTQGTIYEQYF.

The chain has TRBV5-4 and TRBJ1-1, with a weak D call TRBD1 (5 bases). Trimming pared 2 bases from V and 5 bases from J, leaving 13 bases between. Germline V gives CDR1 SGHNT, CDR2 YYREEE (reference sequence). The CDR3 spans 14 residues. DNA of the CDR3: TGTGCCAGCAGCTTAAACAGGTTCGGGACTGAAGCTTTCTTT. The encoded protein is CASSLNRFGTEAFF.

The chain carries TRBV6-4 and TRBJ2-2; the D is unclear. Germline V CDR1 and CDR2: MRHNA, SNTAGT. CDR3 size: 14 residues. V lost 0 bases and J 4 bases, leaving 6 bases between the germline ends. CDR3 region: CASSDSGFTGELFF. The CDR3 DNA sequence: TGTGCCAGCAGTGACTCCGGGTTCACCGGGGAGCTGTTTTTT.

This clone was seen a single time. This rearrangement joins TRBV6-1 to TRBJ1-5; 7 nucleotides match TRBD1. V shed 4 bases and J 5 bases; nucleotides not matched to a gene: 11. There are 16 residues in the CDR3. Germline V CDR1 and CDR2: MNHNS, SASEGT. The chain's CDR3 is CASSGILTGYDQPQHF. The CDR3 nucleotides read TGTGCCAGCAGTGGAATCCTGACAGGGTATGATCAGCCCCAGCATTTT.

The V and J genes are TRBV5-4 and TRBJ2-7; D may be TRBD1 (5 bases). V dropped 3 bases and J dropped 2 bases, with 9 bases sitting between them. Germline loops: CDR1 SGHNT, CDR2 YYREEE (reference sequence). The CDR3 has 13 amino acids. The DNA of the CDR3 is TGTGCCAGCAGCTCCCGACAGACCTACGAGCAGTACTTC. Translated: CASSSRQTYEQYF.

The gene calls are TRBV6-1 and TRBJ1-2, with 10 bases fitting TRBD1. The germline V gene has CDR1 MNHNS and CDR2 SASEGT. J lost 5 bases, V lost 10 bases, and 4 bases had no gene match. The length of the CDR3 is 12 residues. CDR3 DNA sequence: TGTGCCAACAGGGACAGGGGATATGGCTACACCTTC. It is translated as CANRDRGYGYTF.

In nucleotides, the CDR3 is TGTGCCAGCAGCCCGCGGGGACAGACGAACACCGGGGAGCTGTTTTTT. Its translation: CASSPRGQTNTGELFF. V is TRBV7-2 and J is TRBJ2-2, with D possibly matching TRBD1 (7 bases). The germline gives CDR1 SGHTA, CDR2 FQGNSA. Trimming left V 5 bases short and J 0 bases short, with 13 bases between. The CDR3 is made up of 16 amino acids.

This chain joins TRBV7-2 and TRBJ1-2, with D perhaps TRBD1 (6 bases). Trimming shortened V by 3 bases and J by 2 bases, and 16 bases separated the two germline ends. CDR3 length: 16 amino acids. Germline-derived CDR1 and CDR2 are SGHTA and FQGNSA. CDR3 in DNA: TGTGCCAGCAGCTTCGCGGGGGCGCGAAGCAACTATGGCTACACCTTC. Its translation: CASSFAGARSNYGYTF.

The V and J genes are TRBV4-2 and TRBJ2-1; D remains unclear. CDR3 size: 13 residues. The germline V gene encodes CDR1 LGHNA and CDR2 YNFKEQ. Trimming shortened V by 4 bases and J by 2 bases, and 6 bases separated the two germline ends. CDR3 nucleotide sequence: TGTGCCAGCAGCCTGTCTGCCTACAATGAGCAGTTCTTC. Its protein is CASSLSAYNEQFF.

The rearrangement uses TRBV19 and TRBJ2-7, with D uncertain. This CDR3 is built from 13 residues. Germline V CDR1 and CDR2: LNHDA, SQIVND (reference sequence). V lost 9 bases and J 0 bases, leaving 12 bases between the germline ends. CDR3 region: CASSRVLSYEQYF. CDR3 sequence (DNA): TGTGCCAGCTCCCGAGTGCTCTCCTACGAGCAGTACTTC.

The chain links TRBV19 to TRBJ2-7; 8 bases fit TRBD2. Germline-derived CDR1 and CDR2 are LNHDA and SQIVND (reference sequence). This CDR3 is built from 14 residues. V dropped 8 bases and J dropped 5; count of bases not matched to a gene: 11. CDR3 residues: CASSPGLVTHEQYF. The CDR3 nucleotides are TGTGCCAGTTCGCCGGGACTAGTAACCCACGAGCAGTACTTC. Full variable domain (missing parts from reference TRBV19 and TRBJ2-7): DGGITQSPKYLFRKEGQNVTLSCEQNLNHDAMYWYRQDPGQGLRLIYYSQIVNDFQKGDIAEGYSVSREKKESFPLTVTSAQKNPTAFYLCASSPGLVTHEQYFGPGTRLTVT.

CDR3 loop: CASSLARQNYGYTF. Here the CDR3 DNA reads TGTGCCAGCAGTTTAGCCCGACAGAACTATGGCTACACCTTC. The rearrangement uses TRBV27 and TRBJ1-2; D might be TRBD1 (5 bases). Germline lookup yields CDR1 MNHEY and CDR2 SMNVEV (reference sequence). Trimming pared 2 bases from V and 2 bases from J, leaving 9 bases between. The CDR3 runs 14 residues.

This clone appeared a few times. V gene TRBV20-1 combines with J gene TRBJ2-1; D unclear. The CDR3 sequence is 11 residues long. Per germline, CDR1 DFQATT and CDR2 SNEGSKA (reference sequence). Trimming shortened V by 3 bases and J by 7 bases, and 7 bases separated the two germline ends. For the CDR3, the DNA is TGCAGTGCTAGTCAAAAAAATGAGCAGTTCTTC. Residues: CSASQKNEQFF.

The chain employs TRBV19 and TRBJ2-7, with TRBD2 as a possible D gene (5 bases). Trimming took off 1 base at V and 2 bases at J, with 9 bases between the two ends. This CDR3 is built from 14 residues. Germline CDR1 and CDR2: LNHDA and SQIVND (reference sequence). CDR3 sequence reads: CASSIGGLTYEQYF. The CDR3 DNA reads TGTGCCAGTAGTATAGGAGGACTCACCTACGAGCAGTACTTC.

V gene TRBV11-3 combines with J gene TRBJ2-3; 9 bases agree with TRBD1. V shed 4 bases and J 3 bases; nucleotides not matched to a gene: 5. The CDR3 sequence is 15 residues long. Germline-derived CDR1 and CDR2 are SGHNT and YENEEA. CDR3 amino acids: CASSSGTGPTDTQYF. In DNA, the CDR3 is TGTGCCAGCAGCTCGGGGACAGGGCCTACAGATACGCAGTATTTT.

The V and J genes are TRBV5-1 and TRBJ2-3; 9 bases align to TRBD2. With 4 bases clipped from V and 6 bases from J, the junction kept 6 bases outside the gene matches. The CDR3 has 14 residues. Germline CDR1 reads SGHRS; CDR2 reads YFSETQ. CDR3: CASSIRTSEDTQYF. CDR3 coding DNA: TGCGCCAGCAGCATAAGGACTAGCGAGGATACGCAGTATTTT.

The chain has TRBV19 and TRBJ1-1, with D hard to call. The germline CDR1 and CDR2 sequences are LNHDA and SQIVND (reference sequence). The CDR3 is 13 residues long. V lost 5 bases and J lost 6, with 13 bases in between. This CDR3 is CASSHTTAAEAFF. CDR3 nucleotides: TGTGCCAGTAGTCATACTACGGCCGCTGAAGCTTTCTTT.

The chain recombines TRBV4-2 with TRBJ2-5; 9 bases are shared with TRBD2. With V trimmed by 0 bases and J by 4 bases, 3 bases remained unmatched. The CDR3 is 15 residues long. CDR1 is LGHNA and CDR2 is YNFKEQ in the germline V gene. This CDR3 reads CASSQERGGVETQYF. The CDR3 region has the DNA TGTGCCAGCAGCCAAGAGCGGGGGGGTGTAGAGACCCAGTACTTC.

The chain has TRBV19 and TRBJ2-3; 12 nucleotides match TRBD2. The V gene's germline CDR1 is LNHDA and CDR2 SQIVND (reference sequence). The length of the CDR3 is 14 residues. V shed 9 bases, J shed 8 bases, and the junction held 9 bases outside the gene matches. The CDR3 reads CASISSGGAGTQYF. CDR3 nucleotide sequence: TGTGCCAGCATTTCTAGCGGGGGGGCCGGTACGCAGTATTTT.

This clone has only a few counts. Within the sample, other DNA sequences also encode this same CDR3. The chain carries TRBV7-3 and TRBJ1-3, with D perhaps TRBD1 (5 bases). This CDR3 has 15 amino acids. Germline V gene data show CDR1 as SGHTA and CDR2 as FQGTGA. V was pared by 2 bases and J by 2 bases, with 10 bases between. The CDR3 is CASSLDRGTGNTIYF. For the CDR3, the DNA is TGTGCCAGCAGCTTAGACAGAGGCACTGGAAACACCATATATTTT.

The gene calls are TRBV5-1 and TRBJ1-2; 10 bases map to TRBD1. The CDR3 spans 15 residues. V lost 0 bases, J lost 8 bases, and 7 bases stayed unmatched. Germline assignment: CDR1 SGHRS and CDR2 YFSETQ. The CDR3 loop reads CASSLAPRQGAGYTF. The CDR3, as DNA: TGCGCCAGCAGCTTGGCTCCCAGACAGGGGGCAGGCTACACCTTC.

CDR3: CASTQGDTDTQYF. CDR3 nucleotides: TGCGCCAGCACACAGGGGGACACAGATACGCAGTATTTT. This chain links TRBV5-1 with TRBJ2-3; 8 bases agree with TRBD1. V trimming: 6 bases; J trimming: 2 bases; junction bases outside the gene matches: 2. This CDR3 is 13 amino acids long. The germline V gene has CDR1 SGHRS and CDR2 YFSETQ.

V usage is TRBV4-2 and J usage is TRBJ1-2; 7 positions match TRBD1. With 5 bases clipped from V and 6 bases from J, the junction kept 6 bases outside the gene matches. Germline V gene data show CDR1 as LGHNA and CDR2 as YNFKEQ. The CDR3 contains 13 residues. The CDR3 bases are TGTGCCAGCAGCTTCGGGACAGCTAATGGCTACACCTTC. This gives the protein CASSFGTANGYTF.

This chain uses TRBV5-4 with TRBJ1-6; 7 bases map to TRBD1. With V trimmed by 4 bases and J by 6 bases, 7 bases remained unmatched. The CDR3 consists of 15 residues. The V gene's germline CDR1 is SGHNT and CDR2 YYREEE (reference sequence). The CDR3 nucleotides are TGTGCCAGCAGCCCGGCCGGGACAGTTAATTCACCCCTCCACTTT. Amino acid sequence: CASSPAGTVNSPLHF.

This sequence joins TRBV6-6 and TRBJ1-1; TRBD1 is a possible D gene (6 bases). Germline assignment: CDR1 MNHNY and CDR2 SVGAGI (reference sequence). With 6 bases removed from V and 6 bases from J, the gap between germline ends came to 17 bases. CDR3 length: 14 residues. The CDR3 nucleotides read TGTGCCAGCAGCCATATTGTGACAGGTGCTGAAGCTTTCTTT. Its translation is CASSHIVTGAEAFF.

This clone occurred a few times. The rearrangement uses TRBV6-5 and TRBJ1-3; a weak D match, TRBD1 (5 bases). CDR1 MNHEY and CDR2 SVGAGI come from the germline V gene. V was clipped by 7 bases and J by 4 bases, with 17 bases between them. The CDR3 runs 15 residues. The CDR3 nucleotides read TGTGCCAGCAAGCTGGGGGGGGGACCGGGAAACACCATATATTTT. Amino acid sequence: CASKLGGGPGNTIYF.

The chain employs TRBV28 and TRBJ1-1; D may be TRBD1 (6 bases). The CDR3 has 15 residues. V was shortened by 4 bases and J by 1 base, with 13 bases between the two germline ends. Germline V gives CDR1 MDHEN, CDR2 SYDVKM. This chain's CDR3 is CASSSAGAPNTEAFF. In nucleotides, the CDR3 is TGTGCCAGCAGTTCCGCAGGGGCCCCGAACACTGAAGCTTTCTTT.

V and J are TRBV25-1 and TRBJ2-5, with D perhaps matching TRBD2 (6 bases). Germline V gives CDR1 MGHDK, CDR2 SYGVNS. The ends were cut back, 0 bases at V and 2 bases at J, with 10 bases in the middle. The CDR3 extends over 15 amino acids. In DNA form, the CDR3 reads TGTGCCAGCAGTGAATATCGGGGGATGCAAGAGACCCAGTACTTC. Amino acids: CASSEYRGMQETQYF.

This chain links TRBV21-1 with TRBJ1-4; the D segment call TRBD1 is taken from the table without a DNA check. TRBV21-1 is a known pseudogene. This CDR3 has 16 amino acids. The DNA of the CDR3 is TGTGCCAGCAGCAAAATACGGGACAGCTTTAATGAAAAACTGTTTTTT. Translation: CASSKIRDSFNEKLFF.

The chain is built from TRBV18 and TRBJ2-1, with D maybe TRBD1 (6 bases). The CDR3 spans 13 residues. With 10 bases removed from V and 3 bases from J, the gap between germline ends came to 13 bases. Germline V gives CDR1 KGHSH, CDR2 LQKENI. The CDR3 sequence: CATGQLNYNEQFF. The CDR3 DNA sequence: TGTGCCACCGGACAGCTAAACTACAATGAGCAGTTCTTC.

V is TRBV29-1 and J is TRBJ2-7; 8 bases map to TRBD1. Germline CDR1 SQVTM, CDR2 ANQGSEA. The CDR3 is 14 amino acids. V was clipped by 6 bases and J by 5 bases; unmatched bases: 12. For the CDR3, the DNA is TGCAGCGTGGCCTGGACAGGGAAAACCGACGAGCAGTACTTC. It yields the protein CSVAWTGKTDEQYF.

This chain connects TRBV7-9 to TRBJ2-7, with D perhaps TRBD1 (6 bases). Trimming removed 5 bases at V and 2 bases at J, with 13 bases between. CDR3 length: 14 amino acids. Germline CDR1 reads SEHNR; CDR2 reads FQNEAQ (reference sequence). The CDR3 DNA reads TGTGCCAGCAGCCCATCGACAGGAGCCTACGAGCAGTACTTC. Residues: CASSPSTGAYEQYF.